Following are 12 T cell receptor beta chains from one sample sequenced in a study of shared clonotypes between healthy human individuals. Profiled with immunoSEQ multiplex PCR; TCRdb holds only in-frame clones, not every one. The sample consists of some 650,000 clones, around 97% of them appearing once. Sequenced sample: naive CD4+ T cells sorted from blood. The subset was: CD45RA+ positively selected. The receptors were sampled from a woman younger than 45 in good health.

V usage is TRBV27 and J usage is TRBJ1-2; the match to TRBD1 covers 12 bases. The CDR3 is made up of 18 amino acids. Germline V gene data show CDR1 as MNHEY and CDR2 as SMNVEV (reference sequence). The V gene end was trimmed by 0 bases and the J gene end by 7 bases; junction bases not matched to a gene: 12. This CDR3 reads CASSLSVRDRGPSLGYTF. In nucleotides, the CDR3 is TGTGCCAGCAGTTTATCGGTCAGGGACAGGGGGCCTTCTCTTGGCTACACCTTC.

The CDR3 here is CASSVLGESTEAFF. Written as DNA, the CDR3 is TGCGCCAGCAGCGTTCTTGGGGAATCCACTGAAGCTTTCTTT. The chain is built from TRBV5-1 and TRBJ1-1; D is undetermined. Germline-derived CDR1 and CDR2 are SGHRS and YFSETQ. The CDR3 runs 14 residues. V dropped 4 bases and J dropped 4 bases, with 14 bases sitting between them.

The rearrangement uses TRBV30 and TRBJ2-2; 9 positions match TRBD1. Germline CDR1 reads GTSNPN; CDR2 reads SVGIG (reference sequence). With V trimmed by 0 bases and J by 7 bases, 6 bases remained unmatched. The CDR3 extends over 15 amino acids. The CDR3 sequence is CAWSVEQGANGELFF. CDR3 in DNA: TGTGCCTGGAGTGTAGAACAGGGGGCTAACGGGGAGCTGTTTTTT.

V gene TRBV11-2 combines with J gene TRBJ1-1; 7 nucleotides match TRBD1. CDR1 is SGHAT, CDR2 FQNNGV, per germline. Trimming at V came to 6 bases and at J to 5 bases, leaving 9 bases not matched to a gene. The CDR3 contains 14 residues. In DNA, the CDR3 is TGTGCCAGCAGGATAGGGGGCGTGGGGACTGAAGCTTTCTTT. This codes for CASRIGGVGTEAFF.

The V and J genes are TRBV5-8 and TRBJ1-1; no clear D. The V end lost 5 bases, the J end lost 1 base, and 3 bases lay between the germline ends. The CDR3 spans 11 residues. Germline V CDR1 and CDR2: SGHTS, YDEGEE. DNA for the CDR3: TGTGCCAGCAGACGGAACACTGAAGCTTTCTTT. Protein sequence: CASRRNTEAFF.

This chain links TRBV6-5 with TRBJ2-7; no clear D. Germline CDR1 MNHEY, CDR2 SVGAGI. V lost 0 bases and J lost 0, with 12 bases in between. The CDR3 is 16 amino acids. The CDR3 sequence is CASSYSGSASSYEQYF. CDR3 nucleotide sequence: TGTGCCAGCAGTTACTCGGGGTCGGCAAGCTCCTACGAGCAGTACTTC.

The chain employs TRBV4-1 and TRBJ1-2; perhaps TRBD1 as D (6 bases). The CDR3 is 16 amino acids. Germline V gives CDR1 MGHRA, CDR2 YSYEKL. Trimming shortened V by 1 base and J by 3 bases, and 15 bases separated the two germline ends. The CDR3 DNA reads as TGCGCCAGCAGCCAAGCGAGGGATGGGGGCTACTATGGCTACACCTTC. It specifies CASSQARDGGYYGYTF.

The chain has TRBV5-1 and TRBJ2-1, with 7 bases matching TRBD2. Germline values: CDR1 SGHRS, CDR2 YFSETQ. The CDR3 runs 14 residues. J lost 9 bases, V lost 0 bases, and 6 bases had no gene match. This CDR3 reads CASSLEGGSIEQFF. The CDR3, as DNA: TGCGCCAGCAGCTTGGAAGGCGGGAGTATTGAGCAGTTCTTC. Full variable domain (rest looked up from reference TRBV5-1 and TRBJ2-1): KAGVTQTPRYLIKTRGQQVTLSCSPISGHRSVSWYQQTPGQGLQFLFEYFSETQRNKGNFPGRFSGRQFSNSRSEMNVSTLELGDSALYLCASSLEGGSIEQFFGPGTRLTVL.

V usage is TRBV5-1 and J usage is TRBJ2-1; 9 bases fit TRBD1. From germline, CDR1 is SGHRS and CDR2 YFSETQ. Germline trimming cut 4 bases from V and 10 bases from J; bases unmatched to any gene: 6. CDR3 size: 13 residues. The DNA of the CDR3 is TGCGCCAGCAGCCCCGGGACAGGGAACGAGCAGTTCTTC. It yields the protein CASSPGTGNEQFF.

The chain carries TRBV18 and TRBJ1-2, with D unresolved. Germline CDR1 KGHSH, CDR2 LQKENI. The CDR3 is 13 residues long. Trimming stripped 1 base from V and 8 bases from J, with 11 bases between. The CDR3 region has the DNA TGTGCCAGCTCACCACTCGACGATAAAGGCTACACCTTC. Encoded protein: CASSPLDDKGYTF.

This clone was seen only once. This chain uses TRBV10-1 with TRBJ2-7; 9 bases align to TRBD1. Germline loops: CDR1 WNHNN, CDR2 SYGVQD (reference sequence). After removal of 8 bases from V and 2 bases from J, the junction contained 4 bases not matched to a gene. The CDR3 contains 13 residues. CDR3 region: CASRGQGTYEQYF. CDR3 coding DNA: TGCGCCAGCCGGGGACAGGGCACCTACGAGCAGTACTTC.

The V and J genes are TRBV5-1 and TRBJ2-7; 13 positions agree with TRBD2. The V segment lost 4 bases and the J segment 5 bases; nucleotides outside the gene matches: 9. CDR3 size: 16 residues. Germline V gene lookup returns CDR1 SGHRS and CDR2 YFSETQ. The CDR3 reads CASSGLAGAPGHEQYF. The CDR3 nucleotides are TGCGCCAGCAGCGGACTAGCGGGAGCCCCAGGGCACGAGCAGTACTTC.